The 24 T cell receptor beta chains reported below all come from one sample, sequenced in a study of radiotherapy plus CTLA-4 blockade in lung cancer. Data came from immunoSEQ multiplex PCR; TCRdb stores just in-frame clones and leaves some out. The repertoire holds some 64,000 clones, with 60% to 80% as singletons. Sample: peripheral blood, taken from a patient treated with radiotherapy plus ipilimumab. The receptors here all came from a human donor with non-small cell lung cancer who had a complete response to radiotherapy plus ipilimumab.

The V call is TRBV18, the J call TRBJ2-1; the D is unclear. V lost 5 bases and J lost 2, with 7 bases in between. Germline lookup yields CDR1 KGHSH and CDR2 LQKENI. The CDR3 sequence is 13 residues long. CDR3 amino acids: CASSSGPYNEQFF. The CDR3 nucleotides are TGTGCCAGCTCAAGTGGACCCTACAATGAGCAGTTCTTC.

This chain connects TRBV6-5 to TRBJ2-2; possible D gene TRBD1, 6 bases. The germline V gene encodes CDR1 MNHEY and CDR2 SVGAGI. This CDR3 is built from 16 residues. Trimming pared 4 bases from V and 0 bases from J, leaving 12 bases between. CDR3 residues: CASSLPGHSNTGELFF. The CDR3 nucleotides read TGTGCCAGCAGTTTACCGGGACACTCGAACACCGGGGAGCTGTTTTTT.

This clone appeared a few times. The CDR3 bases are TGTGCCAGCAGCTCCAGAAGGGGCTACGAGCAGTACTTC. Its translation is CASSSRRGYEQYF. The rearrangement uses TRBV7-2 and TRBJ2-7, with a weak D call TRBD1 (5 bases). CDR1 is SGHTA, CDR2 FQGNSA, per germline. The CDR3 is 13 amino acids. Trimming took off 4 bases at V and 3 bases at J, with 10 bases between the two ends.

The chain is built from TRBV19 and TRBJ2-7, with TRBD1 matching over 8 bases. Germline values: CDR1 LNHDA, CDR2 SQIVND (reference sequence). The CDR3 contains 14 residues. J lost 3 bases, V lost 5 bases, and 6 bases had no gene match. The CDR3 DNA sequence: TGTGCCAGTAGTTCGGACAGGGTAGGCTACGAGCAGTACTTC. Translation gives CASSSDRVGYEQYF.

V is TRBV28 and J is TRBJ2-6; a possible D gene is TRBD2 (6 bases). This CDR3 contains 17 residues. The germline gives CDR1 MDHEN, CDR2 SYDVKM. V gave up 7 bases and J gave up 2 bases, with 18 bases separating them. The CDR3 loop reads CASISVEGRTGANVLTF. CDR3 nucleotides: TGTGCCAGCATTTCCGTGGAGGGGAGGACTGGGGCCAACGTCCTGACTTTC.

The V gene is TRBV7-2, the J gene TRBJ1-5, with no clear D. This CDR3 has 14 amino acids. From germline, CDR1 is SGHTA and CDR2 FQGNSA. Between the trimmed V and J ends, which lost 4 bases and 5 bases, there was a span of 12 bases. In DNA, the CDR3 is TGTGCCAGCAGCTCTGTACTGGGAGATCAGCCCCAGCATTTT. Amino acids: CASSSVLGDQPQHF.

J is TRBJ1-1 and V is TRBV25-1; 7 positions match TRBD1. V lost 4 bases, J lost 4 bases, and 9 bases stayed unmatched. Germline V CDR1 and CDR2: MGHDK, SYGVNS. The CDR3 contains 15 residues. This CDR3 reads CASSVAGGEGTEAFF. The CDR3 nucleotides read TGTGCCAGCAGTGTTGCAGGGGGTGAGGGCACTGAAGCTTTCTTT.

This rearrangement joins TRBV5-1 to TRBJ1-5; D may be TRBD1 (6 bases). Per germline, CDR1 SGHRS and CDR2 YFSETQ. This CDR3 is 15 amino acids long. Trimming cost V 0 bases and J 6 bases, with 13 bases left between them. The CDR3 region is CASSLAGAPAQPQHF. The CDR3 coding sequence is TGCGCCAGCAGCTTGGCGGGGGCCCCCGCTCAGCCCCAGCATTTT.

The genes are TRBV2 and TRBJ1-5, with a possible D match to TRBD1 (6 bases). This CDR3 contains 15 residues. Trimming pared 7 bases from V and 5 bases from J, leaving 18 bases between. Looked up from germline, CDR1 is SNHLY and CDR2 is FYNNEI. The CDR3 nucleotides read TGTGCCAGCAAAAGGGACACAGGTTTTTATCAGCCCCAGCATTTT. This sequence encodes CASKRDTGFYQPQHF.

The rearrangement links TRBV4-1 to TRBJ1-2, with D unclear. CDR3 length equals 13 residues. Germline CDR1 is MGHRA and CDR2 is YSYEKL. The V gene lost 0 bases and the J gene lost 6 bases, with 8 bases spanning the gap. Here the CDR3 DNA reads TGCGCCAGCAGCCAAGATGAAGGTGATGGCTACACCTTC. Translation gives CASSQDEGDGYTF.

This chain joins TRBV30 and TRBJ2-7; possibly TRBD1 or TRBD2 for D (6 bases each). Trimming stripped 3 bases from V and 3 bases from J, with 12 bases between. This CDR3 region has 13 residues. The germline V gene has CDR1 GTSNPN and CDR2 SVGIG (reference sequence). The DNA of the CDR3 is TGTGCCTGGAGCGGGGGCAGTATCTACGAGCAGTACTTC. This gives the protein CAWSGGSIYEQYF. The full variable domain, in which reference TRBV30 and TRBJ2-7 provide the parts outside the CDR3, is SQTIHQWPATLVQPVGSPLSLECTVEGTSNPNLYWYRQAAGRGLQLLFYSVGIGQISSEVPQNLSASRPQDRQFILSSKKLLLSDSGFYLCAWSGGSIYEQYFGPGTRLTVT.

The V gene is TRBV27, the J gene TRBJ1-1; 8 bases are shared with TRBD1. CDR1 and CDR2 (germline): MNHEY, SMNVEV (reference sequence). The length of the CDR3 is 14 residues. Trimming removed 3 bases from V and 4 bases from J; junction bases left unmatched: 4. The CDR3 DNA is TGTGCCAGCAGTTTCTGGACAGGGAGCACTGAAGCTTTCTTT. This gives the protein CASSFWTGSTEAFF.

The gene calls are TRBV10-3 and TRBJ2-7; D unclear. V lost 0 bases and J lost 6, with 9 bases in between. The germline gives CDR1 ENHRY, CDR2 SYGVKD. The CDR3 length is 13 residues. CDR3 loop: CAISESDGGEQYF. The CDR3 bases are TGTGCCATCAGTGAGTCGGACGGTGGCGAGCAGTACTTC.

This chain links TRBV7-2 with TRBJ2-1, with no clear D. The germline V gene has CDR1 SGHTA and CDR2 FQGNSA. The CDR3 is 16 residues long. The V gene lost 1 base and the J gene lost 0 bases, with 10 bases spanning the gap. The CDR3 DNA reads as TGTGCCAGCAGCTTAGAGGATCTTTCCTCCTACAATGAGCAGTTCTTC. Its protein is CASSLEDLSSYNEQFF.

The gene calls are TRBV6-5 and TRBJ1-3; no definite D call. V lost 7 bases and J 0 bases, leaving 13 bases between the germline ends. Germline V gene sequence: CDR1 MNHEY, CDR2 SVGAGI. The length of the CDR3 is 15 residues. The DNA for the CDR3 is TGTGCCAGCACGCCGCAGGACCACTCTGGAAACACCATATATTTT. The encoded protein is CASTPQDHSGNTIYF.

The V call is TRBV7-2, the J call TRBJ2-7; D is ambiguous. The V and J ends lost 5 bases and 1 base respectively, with 21 bases between them. Germline V CDR1 and CDR2: SGHTA, FQGNSA. CDR3 size: 17 residues. The CDR3 sequence: CASSRRRAGAWSYEQYF. The CDR3 nucleotides are TGTGCCAGCAGCCGCCGGCGCGCCGGAGCTTGGTCCTACGAGCAGTACTTC.

This clone showed up just a few times. The chain recombines TRBV7-9 with TRBJ2-3; unclear D gene. The CDR3 extends over 15 amino acids. V shed 4 bases and J shed 3 bases, with 14 bases lying between them. Germline V gene sequence: CDR1 SEHNR, CDR2 FQNEAQ (reference sequence). The CDR3 here is CASSSSPANTDTQYF. CDR3 nucleotides: TGTGCCAGCAGCTCCTCCCCGGCGAATACAGATACGCAGTATTTT.

The chain combines TRBV27 with TRBJ2-7, with a possible D match to TRBD1 (5 bases). The V end was cut by 0 bases, the J end by 6 bases, with 12 bases between. Germline assignment: CDR1 MNHEY and CDR2 SMNVEV (reference sequence). This CDR3 comprises 14 residues. CDR3 DNA: TGTGCCAGCAGTTTATCGGGGCCTAAGAGCGAGCAGTACTTC. Amino acids: CASSLSGPKSEQYF.

The chain employs TRBV7-6 and TRBJ1-1, with D possibly TRBD1 on 5 matching bases. The germline gives CDR1 SGHVS, CDR2 FNYEAQ. The length of the CDR3 is 17 residues. Trimming pared 1 base from V and 4 bases from J, leaving 19 bases between. The CDR3 sequence is CASSLGAGVGGATEAFF. The CDR3 DNA reads as TGTGCCAGCAGCTTAGGGGCGGGAGTTGGGGGAGCCACTGAAGCTTTCTTT. The whole variable domain, remainder taken from reference TRBV7-6 and TRBJ1-1, is GAGVSQSPRYKVTKRGQDVALRCDPISGHVSLYWYRQALGQGPEFLTYFNYEAQQDKSGLPNDRFSAERPEGSISTLTIQRTEQRDSAMYRCASSLGAGVGGATEAFFGQGTRLTVV.

This rearrangement joins TRBV7-4 to TRBJ2-1; no reliable D call. The CDR3 consists of 10 residues. With 11 bases removed from V and 2 bases from J, the gap between germline ends came to 4 bases. Germline lookup yields CDR1 SGHVT and CDR2 SQSDAQ. The CDR3 sequence: CAVAYNEQFF. Written as DNA, the CDR3 is TGTGCCGTCGCCTACAATGAGCAGTTCTTC.

The rearrangement joins TRBV18 to TRBJ2-5; TRBD2 agrees at 9 bases. V lost 4 bases, J lost 5 bases, and 8 bases stayed unmatched. Germline-derived CDR1 and CDR2 are KGHSH and LQKENI. The CDR3 runs 15 residues. DNA for the CDR3: TGTGCCAGCTCACGTTCGGCGGGGGGGCCGGAGACCCAGTACTTC. Its translation is CASSRSAGGPETQYF.

The chain is built from TRBV5-6 and TRBJ1-1; weak D call: TRBD1 (6 bases). Looked up from germline, CDR1 is SGHDT and CDR2 is YYEEEE. Trimming removed 0 bases at V and 0 bases at J, with 15 bases between. This CDR3 has 17 residues. This chain's CDR3 is CASSLAGGTSMNTEAFF. DNA for the CDR3: TGTGCCAGCAGCTTGGCCGGGGGGACATCCATGAACACTGAAGCTTTCTTT.

The chain recombines TRBV7-2 with TRBJ2-5; the D is unclear. The CDR3 runs 14 residues. With 3 bases removed from V and 4 bases from J, the gap between germline ends came to 12 bases. Germline CDR1 SGHTA, CDR2 FQGNSA. CDR3 in amino acids: CASSFPTATETQYF. CDR3 nucleotides: TGTGCCAGCAGCTTCCCCACAGCTACAGAGACCCAGTACTTC.

V is TRBV30 and J is TRBJ1-5; D remains unclear. The V and J ends lost 2 bases and 0 bases respectively, with 5 bases between them. Germline CDR1 and CDR2: GTSNPN and SVGIG (reference sequence). This CDR3 spans 13 amino acids. As DNA, the CDR3 is TGTGCCTGGAGTCCGAGTAGCAATCAGCCCCAGCATTTT. Translated: CAWSPSSNQPQHF.